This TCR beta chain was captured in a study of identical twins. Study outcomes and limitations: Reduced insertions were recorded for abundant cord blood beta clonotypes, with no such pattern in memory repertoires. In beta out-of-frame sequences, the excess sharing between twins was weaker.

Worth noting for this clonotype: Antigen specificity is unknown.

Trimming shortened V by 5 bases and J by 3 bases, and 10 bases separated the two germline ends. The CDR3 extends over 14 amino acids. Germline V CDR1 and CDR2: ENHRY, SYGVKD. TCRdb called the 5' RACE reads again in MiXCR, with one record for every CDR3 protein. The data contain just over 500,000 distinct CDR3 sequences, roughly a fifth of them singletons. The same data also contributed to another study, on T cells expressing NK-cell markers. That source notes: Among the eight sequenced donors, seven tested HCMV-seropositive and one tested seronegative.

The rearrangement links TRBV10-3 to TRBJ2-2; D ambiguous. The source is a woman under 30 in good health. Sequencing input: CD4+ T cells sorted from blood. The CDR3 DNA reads TGTGCCATCAGTTCTGGACCCCACACCGGGGAGCTGTTTTTT. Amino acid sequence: CAISSGPHTGELFF.